The 19 T cell receptor beta chains below were found in one sample sequenced in a study of shared clonotypes between healthy human individuals. The naive CD8 subset, CD45RO-negative cells positively selected for CCR7, excluded terminally differentiated effector memory CD45RA+ cells. Clones were sequenced by immunoSEQ multiplex PCR, and TCRdb holds only the in-frame ones, with some missing. The sample lists roughly 2,000,000 clones; just over 90% were seen once. The source material was naive CD8+ T cells from PBMCs. The receptor set was obtained from a man between 18 and 35 years old in good health. Some clones in this sample may be carry-over from other donors' samples.

Comments on this clone: Distinct nucleotide sequences in the sample also encode this CDR3. This rearrangement joins TRBV7-9 to TRBJ2-7; D uncertain. Germline V gene sequence: CDR1 SEHNR, CDR2 FQNEAQ (reference sequence). The CDR3 totals 12 residues. V was trimmed by 5 bases and J by 1 base, leaving 6 bases between them. In DNA, the CDR3 is TGTGCCAGCAGCCTCGGTTCCTACGAGCAGTACTTC. This gives the protein CASSLGSYEQYF.

The V call is TRBV11-2, the J call TRBJ2-1, with unresolved D. Germline CDR1 reads SGHAT; CDR2 reads FQNNGV. V dropped 0 bases and J dropped 5 bases, with 8 bases sitting between them. This CDR3 comprises 14 residues. The CDR3 DNA reads as TGTGCCAGCAGCTTAGAAACTCGCCACAATGAGCAGTTCTTC. Protein sequence: CASSLETRHNEQFF. The variable domain in full, with the rest retrieved from reference TRBV11-2 and TRBJ2-1, is EAGVAQSPRYKIIEKRQSVAFWCNPISGHATLYWYQQILGQGPKLLIQFQNNGVVDDSQLPKDRFSAERLKGVDSTLKIQPAKLEDSAVYLCASSLETRHNEQFFGPGTRLTVL.

This chain joins TRBV29-1 and TRBJ2-5; 8 bases align to TRBD1. The J call is uncertain, as TRBJ2-7 better fits the DNA end. The CDR3 spans 14 residues. Germline CDR1 reads SQVTM; CDR2 reads ANQGSEA. In nucleotides, the CDR3 is TGCAGCGTTCCAGGACAGGGCTTTGGTGGCGAGCAGTACTTC. Translation: CSVPGQGFGGEQYF.

V is TRBV4-1 and J is TRBJ1-5, with D hard to call. The V and J ends lost 0 bases and 4 bases respectively, with 10 bases between them. Germline values: CDR1 MGHRA, CDR2 YSYEKL. The CDR3 covers 15 residues. The CDR3 spells CASSQDVTLNQPQHF. As DNA, the CDR3 is TGCGCCAGCAGCCAAGATGTGACATTAAATCAGCCCCAGCATTTT.

The chain combines TRBV7-6 with TRBJ2-7; possible D gene TRBD1, 6 bases. The CDR3 consists of 16 residues. Germline-derived CDR1 and CDR2 are SGHVS and FNYEAQ. The ends were cut back, 5 bases at V and 0 bases at J, with 17 bases in the middle. The CDR3 region is CASSLRWTESSYEQYF. The CDR3 DNA is TGTGCCAGCAGCCTACGCTGGACAGAGAGCTCCTACGAGCAGTACTTC.

This clone was seen just once. This chain connects TRBV11-2 to TRBJ2-1, with TRBD2 as a possible D gene (5 bases). Trimming left V 1 base short and J 7 bases short, with 8 bases between. This CDR3 spans 13 amino acids. Germline V gene lookup returns CDR1 SGHAT and CDR2 FQNNGV. CDR3 in DNA: TGTGCCAGCAGCTTAGTGAGGGTAAATGAGCAGTTCTTC. Protein product: CASSLVRVNEQFF.

The sample holds one count of this clone. This sample also contains other DNA sequences that code for the same CDR3. The chain recombines TRBV9 with TRBJ2-7; no clear D gene. CDR3 length: 13 residues. Germline loops: CDR1 SGDLS, CDR2 YYNGEE. The ends were cut back, 1 base at V and 2 bases at J, with 7 bases in the middle. CDR3 region: CASSVSPTYEQYF. The DNA for the CDR3 is TGTGCCAGCAGCGTATCACCAACCTACGAGCAGTACTTC.

This clone turned up a few times. The V and J genes are TRBV10-3 and TRBJ1-4; D is undetermined. V lost 6 bases, J lost 7 bases, and 12 bases lay in between. The CDR3 has 13 amino acids. Germline CDR1 ENHRY, CDR2 SYGVKD. CDR3 loop: CAIRPDLGEKLFF. DNA for the CDR3: TGTGCCATCAGACCGGACTTGGGTGAAAAACTGTTTTTT.

The chain recombines TRBV27 with TRBJ2-1; D is possibly TRBD1 (6 bases). The CDR3 sequence is 16 residues long. Trimming took off 0 bases at V and 2 bases at J, with 11 bases between the two ends. CDR1 and CDR2 (germline): MNHEY, SMNVEV (reference sequence). CDR3 coding DNA: TGTGCCAGCAGTTTATCGGCGGACAGACCCTACAATGAGCAGTTCTTC. It specifies CASSLSADRPYNEQFF.

As for this clone: This same CDR3 is encoded by further DNA sequences in the sample. The chain has TRBV27 and TRBJ2-7, with D tentatively TRBD2 (5 bases). Looked up from germline, CDR1 is MNHEY and CDR2 is SMNVEV (reference sequence). Trimming pared 3 bases from V and 4 bases from J, leaving 10 bases between. The CDR3 is made up of 13 amino acids. The CDR3: CASSLGARYEQYF. CDR3 coding DNA: TGTGCCAGCAGTTTGGGAGCGCGGTACGAGCAGTACTTC.

The genes are TRBV19 and TRBJ1-3; D unresolved. This CDR3 has 11 residues. Between the trimmed V and J ends, which lost 3 bases and 8 bases, there was a span of 5 bases. CDR1 LNHDA and CDR2 SQIVND come from the germline V gene (reference sequence). CDR3 in DNA: TGTGCCAGTAGTATCATGGACACCATATATTTT. Protein product: CASSIMDTIYF.

The V call is TRBV7-9, the J call TRBJ2-7, with unresolved D. Germline CDR1 SEHNR, CDR2 FQNEAQ (reference sequence). Trimming shortened V by 1 base and J by 3 bases, and 7 bases separated the two germline ends. The CDR3 is made up of 13 amino acids. The CDR3 is CASSLDSHYEQYF. For the CDR3, the DNA is TGTGCCAGCAGCTTAGACAGCCACTACGAGCAGTACTTC.

The rearrangement uses TRBV27 and TRBJ2-7; 13 nucleotides agree with TRBD2. V dropped 2 bases and J dropped 1; count of bases not matched to a gene: 2. The CDR3 length is 16 residues. CDR1 and CDR2 from the germline V gene are MNHEY and SMNVEV (reference sequence). The CDR3 protein is CASSLPTSGGSYEQYF. DNA for the CDR3: TGTGCCAGCAGTTTACCGACTAGCGGGGGGTCCTACGAGCAGTACTTC.

The gene calls are TRBV7-6 and TRBJ2-1; 10 bases match TRBD1. CDR3 length: 17 residues. J was trimmed by 4 bases and V by 5 bases; bases with no gene match: 11. The germline gives CDR1 SGHVS, CDR2 FNYEAQ. DNA for the CDR3: TGTGCCAGCAGCCCATGGACAGGGGGGAAGGGTTACAATGAGCAGTTCTTC. Its translation: CASSPWTGGKGYNEQFF.

The chain recombines TRBV28 with TRBJ2-7; no definite D call. The germline V and J ends were trimmed by 8 bases and 5 bases, with 19 bases remaining between them. The germline gives CDR1 MDHEN, CDR2 SYDVKM. This CDR3 has 14 residues. The CDR3 reads CASAHGRSWDEQYF. The CDR3 bases are TGTGCCAGCGCACACGGACGGTCCTGGGACGAGCAGTACTTC.

The chain is built from TRBV29-1 and TRBJ2-7, with TRBD1 matching 8 bases. The CDR3 runs to 14 residues. V lost 0 bases, J lost 3 bases, and 4 bases stayed unmatched. Germline CDR1 reads SQVTM; CDR2 reads ANQGSEA. In DNA, the CDR3 is TGCAGCGTTGAAGAAGCAGGGGGCAACTACGAGCAGTACTTC. Translating gives CSVEEAGGNYEQYF.

J is TRBJ2-5 and V is TRBV27, with 10 bases that match TRBD1. CDR3 size: 13 residues. Germline-derived CDR1 and CDR2 are MNHEY and SMNVEV (reference sequence). The trim removed 5 bases at V and 5 bases at J, leaving 2 bases unmatched. CDR3 in DNA: TGTGCCAGCAGTGCGGACAGGGGGGAGACCCAGTACTTC. It encodes CASSADRGETQYF.

The CDR3 nucleotides read TGTGCCAGCAGCCATCAATACGAGCAGTACTTC. It encodes CASSHQYEQYF. V and J are TRBV5-4 and TRBJ2-7; D is unresolved. CDR1 and CDR2 from the germline V gene are SGHNT and YYREEE (reference sequence). With 4 bases removed from V and 4 bases from J, the gap between germline ends came to 6 bases. This CDR3 has 11 residues.

A remark on this clone: Additional DNA sequences in this sample encode the identical CDR3. The V and J genes are TRBV2 and TRBJ2-5; D not resolved. The CDR3 contains 13 residues. V lost 0 bases and J 2 bases, leaving 4 bases between the germline ends. Germline assignment: CDR1 SNHLY and CDR2 FYNNEI. CDR3 DNA sequence: TGTGCCAGCAGTGAAGCGGAACAAGAGACCCAGTACTTC. As protein: CASSEAEQETQYF.